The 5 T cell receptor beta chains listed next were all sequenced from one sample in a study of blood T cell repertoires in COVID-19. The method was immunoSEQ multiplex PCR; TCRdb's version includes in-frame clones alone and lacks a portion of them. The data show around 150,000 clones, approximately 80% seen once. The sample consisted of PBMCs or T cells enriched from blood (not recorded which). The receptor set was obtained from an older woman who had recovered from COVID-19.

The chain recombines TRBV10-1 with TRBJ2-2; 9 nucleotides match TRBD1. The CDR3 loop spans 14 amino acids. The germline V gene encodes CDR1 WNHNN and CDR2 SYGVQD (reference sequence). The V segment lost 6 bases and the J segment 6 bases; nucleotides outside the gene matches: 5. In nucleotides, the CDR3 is TGCGCCAGCAGCGAACAGGGGGCGCCCGGGGAGCTGTTTTTT. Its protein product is CASSEQGAPGELFF.

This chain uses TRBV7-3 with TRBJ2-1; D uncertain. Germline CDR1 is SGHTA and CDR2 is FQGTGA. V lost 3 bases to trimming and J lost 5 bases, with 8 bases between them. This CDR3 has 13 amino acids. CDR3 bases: TGTGCCAGCAGCTTCGGTCGTGACAATGAGCAGTTCTTC. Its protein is CASSFGRDNEQFF.

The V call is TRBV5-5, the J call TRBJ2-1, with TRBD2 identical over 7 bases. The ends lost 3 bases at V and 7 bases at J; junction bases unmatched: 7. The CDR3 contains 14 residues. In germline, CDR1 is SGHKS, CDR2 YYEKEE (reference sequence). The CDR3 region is CASSWGTNSNEQFF. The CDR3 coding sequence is TGTGCCAGCAGCTGGGGGACTAATTCAAATGAGCAGTTCTTC.

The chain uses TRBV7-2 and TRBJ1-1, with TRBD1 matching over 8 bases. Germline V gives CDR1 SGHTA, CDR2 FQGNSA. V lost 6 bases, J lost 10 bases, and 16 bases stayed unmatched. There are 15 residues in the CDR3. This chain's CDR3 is CASRSGQAGTIGAFF. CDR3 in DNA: TGTGCCAGCAGGTCGGGACAGGCTGGTACCATTGGAGCTTTCTTT.

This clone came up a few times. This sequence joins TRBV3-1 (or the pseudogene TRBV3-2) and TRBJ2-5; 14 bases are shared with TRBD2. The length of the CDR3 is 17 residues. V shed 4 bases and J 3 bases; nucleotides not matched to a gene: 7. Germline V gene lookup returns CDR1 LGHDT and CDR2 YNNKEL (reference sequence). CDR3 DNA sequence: TGTGCCAGCAGCCGGCGACTAGCGGGGGGGGTTGAAGAGACCCAGTACTTC. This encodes CASSRRLAGGVEETQYF.